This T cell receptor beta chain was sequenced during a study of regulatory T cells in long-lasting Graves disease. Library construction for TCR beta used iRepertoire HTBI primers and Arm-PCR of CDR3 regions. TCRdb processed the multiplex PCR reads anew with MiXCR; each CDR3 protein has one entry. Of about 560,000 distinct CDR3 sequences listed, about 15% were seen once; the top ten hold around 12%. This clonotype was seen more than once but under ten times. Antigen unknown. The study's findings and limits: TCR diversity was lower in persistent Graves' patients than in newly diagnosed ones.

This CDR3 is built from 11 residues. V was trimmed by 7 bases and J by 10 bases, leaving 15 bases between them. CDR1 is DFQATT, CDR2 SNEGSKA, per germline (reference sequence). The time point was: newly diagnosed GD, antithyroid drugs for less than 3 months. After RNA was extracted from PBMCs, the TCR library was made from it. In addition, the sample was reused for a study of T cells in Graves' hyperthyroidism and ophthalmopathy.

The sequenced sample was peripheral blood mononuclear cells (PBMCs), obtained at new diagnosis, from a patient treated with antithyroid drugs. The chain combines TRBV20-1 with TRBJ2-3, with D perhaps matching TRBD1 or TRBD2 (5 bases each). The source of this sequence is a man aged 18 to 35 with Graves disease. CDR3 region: CSVGWGWAQYF. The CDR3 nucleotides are TGCAGTGTTGGGTGGGGGTGGGCGCAGTATTTT.